The rows below give T cell receptor beta chains drawn from one sample of a study of control samples from healthy donors and cancer patients. Using immunoSEQ multiplex PCR, the repertoire was profiled, and TCRdb retains in-frame clones only, with some absent. Of 90,000 to 100,000 clones listed, around 89% were seen once; the top ten hold around an eighth. Material: blood. All receptors derive from a woman between 65 and 79 years old in good health. CDR3s include the opening cysteine and the closing phenylalanine or tryptophan. A clone size is listed for some rows: how often the clone was seen (once, few, many), or a class if it is expanded.

v_gene	j_gene	abundance	CDR3aa
TRBV6-5	TRBJ1-6	-	CASSYPRDRGNSPLHF
TRBV10-1	TRBJ1-4	-	CARNVPGGNEKLFF
TRBV5-4	TRBJ2-7	-	CASSEARTGGRYEQYF
TRBV7-2	TRBJ2-2	-	CASSALAAGGELFF
TRBV5-1	TRBJ2-5	-	CASSGGSWRASGQETQYF
TRBV6-1	TRBJ1-5	-	CASSGTGGGLGGNQPQHF
TRBV6-5	TRBJ2-5	once	CASSLAGGGTETQYF
TRBV15	TRBJ1-1	-	CATSREGHSMNTEAFF
TRBV30	TRBJ1-4	-	CAWSAQINEKLFF
TRBV14	TRBJ2-1	-	CASSLNPGGLRDEQFF
TRBV3-1/TRBV3-2	TRBJ2-7	few	CASSREVHSYEQYF
TRBV28	TRBJ1-2	-	CASSAVYGYTF
TRBV11-3	TRBJ1-1	-	CASSLRTGGGTEAFF
TRBV10-3	TRBJ1-5	-	CAIRQGGDSNQPQHF
TRBV4-1	TRBJ1-2	-	CASSQEGTRYGYTF
TRBV29-1	TRBJ2-1	-	CSALLGVSSYNEQFF